The next 8 T cell receptor beta chains were all read from a single sample in a study of Tregs in tolerant kidney transplant recipients. The repertoire was sequenced with immunoSEQ multiplex PCR; TCRdb's copy has only in-frame clones and lacks some. The sample table includes roughly 32,000 clones. The sequenced sample was CD8+ T cells from blood, obtained before the transplant. The receptors stem from a human donor who received a combined kidney and bone marrow transplant.

Worth noting for this clone: The observed sequence ends 3 residues before the CDR3 terminus, with the missing tail filled in from the germline J gene. The V call is TRBV7-6, the J call TRBJ2-2; D perhaps matches TRBD1 (5 bases). CDR1 is SGHVS and CDR2 is FNYEAQ in the germline V gene. CDR3 length: 13 residues. Deletions cut 1 base from V and 5 bases from J, with 5 bases between. The CDR3 DNA, read in part, is TGTGCCAGCAGCTTAGAGGGGACCGGGGAG. Translating it yields CASSLEGTGE. The whole CDR3 sequence reads CASSLEGTGELFF.

For this clone: The observed sequence ends 3 residues before the CDR3 terminus, with the missing tail filled in from the germline J gene. The rearrangement uses TRBV2 and TRBJ2-3; TRBD2 agrees at 8 bases. Germline values: CDR1 SNHLY, CDR2 FYNNEI. The CDR3 is 13 residues long. V trimming: 10 bases; J trimming: 3 bases; junction bases outside the gene matches: 6. The sequenced part of the CDR3 DNA is TGTGCCACCCAAAGCGGGAGTACAGATACG. Protein: CATQSGSTDT. In full, the CDR3 is CATQSGSTDTQYF.

As to this clone: The read gets to within 3 residues of the CDR3 end, and the germline J gene fills in the rest. V is TRBV13 and J is TRBJ1-6; D is uncertain. Germline-derived CDR1 and CDR2 are PRHDT and FYEKMQ (reference sequence). V dropped 6 bases and J dropped 9 bases, with 15 bases sitting between them. CDR3 length: 14 amino acids. The CDR3 DNA, read in part, is TGTGCCAGCAGTATAGGTGGCCCGGGTTCACCC. Translating gives CASSIGGPGSP. The CDR3, in full, reads CASSIGGPGSPLHF.

Turning to this clone: The sequence runs out 3 residues before the end of the CDR3; the remainder is reconstructed from the germline J gene. This chain links TRBV7-9 with TRBJ2-3; 15 nucleotides agree with TRBD2. The V and J ends lost 7 bases and 6 bases, in that order; junction bases with no gene match: 5. CDR3 length: 15 amino acids. CDR1 is SEHNR and CDR2 is FQNEAQ in the germline V gene (reference sequence). The sequenced part of the CDR3 DNA is TGTGCCAGCATCCTTGGACTAGCGGGAGGGGATACG. The encoded protein is CASILGLAGGDT. The whole CDR3 protein is CASILGLAGGDTQYF.

As regards this clone: The observed sequence ends 3 residues before the CDR3 terminus, with the missing tail filled in from the germline J gene. The chain carries TRBV19 and TRBJ2-3, with 9 bases fitting TRBD2. The CDR3 is made up of 18 amino acids. In germline, CDR1 is LNHDA, CDR2 SQIVND (reference sequence). With V trimmed by 0 bases and J by 2 bases, 9 bases remained unmatched. The CDR3 sequence is CASSIDGSLAGITDTQYF. CDR3 bases read: TGTGCCAGTAGTATAGATGGCTCCCTAGCGGGGATCACAGATACG.

On this clone itself: The read gets to within 3 residues of the CDR3 end, and the germline J gene fills in the rest. The chain joins TRBV18 to TRBJ1-2; 7 bases agree with TRBD1. The junction had 8 bases not matched to a gene; V was cut back by 4 bases and J by 3 bases. This CDR3 contains 15 residues. Germline V gene data show CDR1 as KGHSH and CDR2 as LQKENI. The CDR3 sequence is CASSLEIGTDYGYTF. Partial CDR3 DNA: TGTGCCAGCTCACTCGAAATCGGGACAGACTATGGC.

With respect to this clone: Sequencing ends 3 residues short of the CDR3 end; the germline J gene provides the rest. The chain links TRBV20-1 to TRBJ1-1; possible D gene TRBD1, 6 bases. Germline lookup yields CDR1 DFQATT and CDR2 SNEGSKA (reference sequence). The CDR3 is made up of 9 amino acids. The CDR3 protein is CTQGIEAFF. The DNA read from the CDR3 is TGCACGCAGGGGATTGAA.

Remarks on this clone: Read data end 3 residues before the CDR3 end; the end is taken from the germline J gene. J is TRBJ2-3 and V is TRBV30, with D uncertain. CDR3 length equals 19 residues. In germline, CDR1 is GTSNPN, CDR2 SVGIG (reference sequence). V lost 0 bases to trimming and J lost 3 bases, with 25 bases between them. CDR3 loop: CAWSVVLPVARVDTDTQYF. The part of the CDR3 DNA that was read is TGTGCCTGGAGTGTAGTCCTCCCGGTAGCTCGAGTCGATACAGATACG.